Here is one T cell receptor beta chain with its context. No antigen is known for it. Combining iRepertoire HTBI primers with Arm-PCR of CDR3 regions, the authors built TCR beta libraries. TCRdb reprocessed the multiplex PCR reads via MiXCR and lists one record per CDR3 protein. The profile shows roughly 500,000 distinct CDR3 sequences, around 12% of them singletons. The data were taken from a study of regulatory T cells in long-lasting Graves disease. Findings and limits, study-wide: A greater number of public clonotypes (fewer than 3,000) was shared by persistent patients than by new patients (around 960).

The time point is: newly diagnosed GD, antithyroid drugs for less than 3 months. With RNA extracted from PBMCs as input, the TCR library was made. This sample also belongs to another study, concerning T cells in Graves' hyperthyroidism and ophthalmopathy. Per that paper: Clinicians diagnosed patients from clinical symptoms, serum thyroxine and TRAb, thyroid ultrasound and orbital computed tomography.

This clonotype was sampled from a woman between 25 and 40 years old with Graves disease. Sequencing used peripheral blood mononuclear cells (PBMCs), obtained at new diagnosis, from a patient treated with antithyroid drugs.

CDR3 nucleotide sequence: TGTGCCAGCAGTTTCCGCATACCGGGACAGGGGGCATACGAGCAGTACTTC. Residues: CASSFRIPGQGAYEQYF. The rearrangement joins TRBV6-5 to TRBJ2-7, with 12 bases lining up with TRBD1. Germline CDR1 reads MNHEY; CDR2 reads SVGAGI. This CDR3 is 17 amino acids long. J was trimmed by 4 bases and V by 4 bases; bases with no gene match: 11.